Listed below are T cell receptor beta chains from one sample, sequenced in a study of blood T cell repertoires in COVID-19. Sequenced by immunoSEQ multiplex PCR; TCRdb stores in-frame clones only, minus some. The table includes tens of thousands of clones, about 89% detected once. Source material: peripheral blood. The receptor source for this set is a man in his sixties or seventies with active or convalescent COVID-19. CDR3s leave out the opening cysteine and the closing phenylalanine or tryptophan.

TRBV24-1	TRBJ2-3	ATSDSGLAVPDTQY
TRBV24-1	TRBJ2-1	ATSDRASGEAYNEQF
TRBV2	TRBJ2-3	ASSLTGRPDTQY
TRBV7-9	TRBJ1-5	ASSSSTGDSNQPQH
TRBV12-3/TRBV12-4	TRBJ1-6	ASSLQGRSPLH
TRBV15	TRBJ1-2	ATSRDSQLSGYT
TRBV6-5	TRBJ2-4	ASSYSAGQGGNIQY
TRBV30	TRBJ2-5	AWSLAGPSLETQY
TRBV11-2	TRBJ2-7	ASSLDLGQGDRGQY
TRBV18	TRBJ2-1	ASSPGTSGYNEQF
TRBV5-5	TRBJ2-2	ASSLASPGELF
TRBV27	TRBJ2-1	ASTQLRGLTYNEQF
TRBV19	TRBJ1-5	ASRTTANSNQPQH
TRBV6-4	TRBJ1-1	ASRSRGNTEAF
TRBV7-2	TRBJ1-1	ASSQQPSGGVTEAF
TRBV2	TRBJ1-5	ASSEAFLSSKPQH
TRBV7-2	TRBJ1-5	ASSSVVGGNNQPQH
TRBV28	TRBJ2-1	ASISGGAPSVGNEQF
TRBV2	TRBJ2-7	ASSEGSSGRREQY
TRBV9	TRBJ2-2	ASSTYRASNTGELF
TRBV4-2	TRBJ2-3	ASSQDRDTQY
TRBV5-1	TRBJ1-2	ASGLLGADYGYT
TRBV2	TRBJ2-5	ASSEARETQY
TRBV5-1	TRBJ2-1	ASSLAASYNEQF
TRBV5-3	TRBJ1-1	ARSFPREVGTAGTEAF
TRBV4-1	TRBJ2-1	ASSQEIETGALSYNEQF
TRBV5-1	TRBJ2-3	ASSTGTSVLGDTQY
TRBV2	TRBJ1-2	ASSERRSYT
TRBV2	TRBJ2-1	ASSRDSNSYNEQF
TRBV5-1	TRBJ1-6	ASSIRTGLDSPLH
TRBV7-3	TRBJ2-1	ASSPGLGVSNEQF
TRBV5-1	TRBJ2-1	ASSLGGPKQF
TRBV7-3	TRBJ1-6	ASSRLAGPNSPLH
TRBV5-6	TRBJ1-2	AASFQRKQSHYGYT